The clone carrying this T cell receptor beta chain was recorded at least ten times. Repertoires were generated with immunoSEQ multiplex PCR, while TCRdb's copy carries only in-frame clones and drops some. Altogether about 40,000 clones were found in the sample, and no singletons occur. These data come from a study of T cells after posttransplantation cyclophosphamide. Germline V gives CDR1 SGHDT, CDR2 YYEEEE. The CDR3 consists of 17 residues. Trimming left V 0 bases short and J 2 bases short, with 18 bases between. The material sequenced was PBMCs. The TCR originated in a man younger than 45 in good health and a related stem cell transplant donor. The genes are TRBV5-6 and TRBJ2-7, with D possibly being TRBD2 (6 bases). The CDR3, as DNA: TGTGCCAGCAGCTTGGCCGTTGGGGGACTGGGTCCCTACGAGCAGTACTTC. Its translation is CASSLAVGGLGPYEQYF.